The rows below give T cell receptor beta chains drawn from one sample of a study of regulatory T cells in long-lasting Graves disease. MiXCR, applied by TCRdb to the multiplex PCR reads, yields one record per CDR3 protein. The sample contains 400,000 to 650,000 distinct CDR3 sequences, about 16% of which appear only once. The data were also submitted as part of a second study, on T cells in Graves' hyperthyroidism and ophthalmopathy.

Sequenced here: peripheral blood mononuclear cells (PBMCs), sampled at new diagnosis, from a patient treated with antithyroid drugs. The receptors originated from a woman aged 40 to 65 with Graves disease. Both conserved end residues are part of each CDR3. The order of the fields is clone size, J gene, D gene, V gene, CDR3 DNA, CDR3 protein. The D gene is left open where the match is weak. Not all rows give a size; the values are once, few, many and, for expanded clones, a class.

clone size: -; J gene: TRBJ1-4; D gene: -; V gene: TRBV6-9; CDR3 DNA: TGTGCCAGCAGTTACACCTCGGGGGGCCGCGAAAAACTGTTTTTT; CDR3 protein: CASSYTSGGREKLFF
clone size: few; J gene: TRBJ2-1; D gene: -; V gene: TRBV20-1; CDR3 DNA: TGCAGTGCTGCTGAGATTGAGCAGTTCTTC; CDR3 protein: CSAAEIEQFF
clone size: -; J gene: TRBJ2-1; D gene: -; V gene: TRBV13; CDR3 DNA: TGTGCCAGCAGCTTTCTACAGCTAGGCTCCTACAATGAGCAGTTCTTC; CDR3 protein: CASSFLQLGSYNEQFF
clone size: many; J gene: TRBJ1-1; D gene: -; V gene: TRBV3-1; CDR3 DNA: TGTGCCAGCAGCCAAGGTTCCCGGTCGGGGGTGGGTCGAACTGAAGCTTTCTTT; CDR3 protein: CASSQGSRSGVGRTEAFF
clone size: few; J gene: TRBJ1-4; D gene: TRBD1; V gene: TRBV12-3/TRBV12-4; CDR3 DNA: TGTGCCAGCAGAAACACACAGGGGTTTAATGAAAAACTGTTTTTT; CDR3 protein: CASRNTQGFNEKLFF
clone size: -; J gene: TRBJ1-1; D gene: -; V gene: TRBV13; CDR3 DNA: TGTGCCAGCAGCTTACCCATCGGCGCTGAAGCTTTCTTT; CDR3 protein: CASSLPIGAEAFF
clone size: few; J gene: TRBJ1-5; D gene: -; V gene: TRBV30; CDR3 DNA: TGTGCCTGGAGTAAAAAGGGCAATCAGCCCCAGCATTTT; CDR3 protein: CAWSKKGNQPQHF
clone size: -; J gene: TRBJ1-2; D gene: TRBD1; V gene: TRBV7-2; CDR3 DNA: TGTGCCAGCAGCGGCAGGACAGGGGGCGGCTATGGCTACACCTTC; CDR3 protein: CASSGRTGGGYGYTF
clone size: few; J gene: TRBJ2-1; D gene: TRBD1; V gene: TRBV10-3; CDR3 DNA: TGTGCCACATCGGACAGGGAGAATGAGCAGTTCTTC; CDR3 protein: CATSDRENEQFF
clone size: -; J gene: TRBJ1-2; D gene: -; V gene: TRBV9; CDR3 DNA: TGTGCCAGCAACCCTGGAGGGGGGACACATGGCTACACCTTC; CDR3 protein: CASNPGGGTHGYTF
clone size: few; J gene: TRBJ2-5; D gene: -; V gene: TRBV2; CDR3 DNA: TGTGCCAGCAGTGAACAGGCAGCTCCCCAGGGGACCCAGTACTTC; CDR3 protein: CASSEQAAPQGTQYF
clone size: many; J gene: TRBJ1-1; D gene: -; V gene: TRBV11-2; CDR3 DNA: TGTGCCAGCACCTTGAGGTCAAGGGGGGACACTGAAGCTTTCTTT; CDR3 protein: CASTLRSRGDTEAFF
clone size: -; J gene: TRBJ1-1; D gene: -; V gene: TRBV4-1; CDR3 DNA: TGCGCCAGCAGCCAAGTACTCGACAGAATGAACACTGAAGCTTTCTTT; CDR3 protein: CASSQVLDRMNTEAFF
clone size: -; J gene: TRBJ2-1; D gene: -; V gene: TRBV9; CDR3 DNA: TGTGCCAGCAGCGTAGGTGGGGATGAGCAGTTCTTC; CDR3 protein: CASSVGGDEQFF
clone size: many; J gene: TRBJ2-1; D gene: -; V gene: TRBV7-9; CDR3 DNA: TGTGCCAGCAGCTCCGAGGCCTATGAGCAGTTCTTC; CDR3 protein: CASSSEAYEQFF
clone size: -; J gene: TRBJ1-2; D gene: -; V gene: TRBV5-1; CDR3 DNA: TGCGCCAGCAGCTTGGAGGGTTCTAACTATGGCTACACCTTC; CDR3 protein: CASSLEGSNYGYTF
clone size: many; J gene: TRBJ1-5; D gene: TRBD1; V gene: TRBV12-3/TRBV12-4; CDR3 DNA: TGTGCCAGCAGTACCGGGACAGGGTACAATCAGCCCCAGCATTTT; CDR3 protein: CASSTGTGYNQPQHF
clone size: many; J gene: TRBJ2-2; D gene: -; V gene: TRBV7-2; CDR3 DNA: TGTGCCAGCAGCTTAGAAGGGGGTATTACCGGGGAGCTGTTTTTT; CDR3 protein: CASSLEGGITGELFF
clone size: many; J gene: TRBJ1-1; D gene: -; V gene: TRBV12-3/TRBV12-4; CDR3 DNA: TGTGCCAGCAGTTCAGTTGAAGCTTTCTTT; CDR3 protein: CASSSVEAFF
clone size: few; J gene: TRBJ2-2; D gene: -; V gene: TRBV13; CDR3 DNA: TGTGCCAGCAGCCCACCCGCCACCACCGGGGAGCTGTTTTTT; CDR3 protein: CASSPPATTGELFF
clone size: many; J gene: TRBJ2-1; D gene: -; V gene: TRBV2; CDR3 DNA: TGTGCCAGCAGTAACCGGGACACCCTTAGCGATGAGCAGTTCTTC; CDR3 protein: CASSNRDTLSDEQFF
clone size: few; J gene: TRBJ1-6; D gene: -; V gene: TRBV19; CDR3 DNA: TGTGCCAGTAGTCCCGACCCAGGGATAGATAATTCACCCCTCCACTTT; CDR3 protein: CASSPDPGIDNSPLHF
clone size: -; J gene: TRBJ1-1; D gene: -; V gene: TRBV9; CDR3 DNA: TGTGCCAGCAGCGTAGGGGGTTGGACTGAAGCTTTCTTT; CDR3 protein: CASSVGGWTEAFF
clone size: many; J gene: TRBJ2-1; D gene: TRBD2; V gene: TRBV7-6; CDR3 DNA: TGTGCCAGCAGCTTACGGTACAGCGGGGTGTACAATGAGCAGTTCTTC; CDR3 protein: CASSLRYSGVYNEQFF
clone size: -; J gene: TRBJ1-1; D gene: -; V gene: TRBV5-1; CDR3 DNA: TGCGCCAGCACCTCGCCGGGGAACACTGAAGCTTTCTTT; CDR3 protein: CASTSPGNTEAFF
clone size: many; J gene: TRBJ1-3; D gene: -; V gene: TRBV5-1; CDR3 DNA: TGCGCCAGCAGCTTGGCCGAGGGAAACACCATATATTTT; CDR3 protein: CASSLAEGNTIYF
clone size: many; J gene: TRBJ2-4; D gene: TRBD1; V gene: TRBV6-1; CDR3 DNA: TGTGCCAGCAGTGCCCGGGGACAGGGAGGTTTTGTAGCCAAAAACATTCAGTACTTC; CDR3 protein: CASSARGQGGFVAKNIQYF
clone size: many; J gene: TRBJ1-5; D gene: -; V gene: TRBV5-6; CDR3 DNA: TGTGCCAGCAGCTTAAACGATCAGCCCCAGCATTTT; CDR3 protein: CASSLNDQPQHF
clone size: once; J gene: TRBJ2-5; D gene: -; V gene: TRBV2; CDR3 DNA: TGTGCCAGCAGCGAGGTTAGGACGGGGACCCAGTACTTC; CDR3 protein: CASSEVRTGTQYF
clone size: -; J gene: TRBJ1-2; D gene: -; V gene: TRBV6-1; CDR3 DNA: TGTGCCAGCAGCCGGGACGGGGTGAACTATGGCTACACCTTC; CDR3 protein: CASSRDGVNYGYTF
clone size: -; J gene: TRBJ1-2; D gene: TRBD1; V gene: TRBV7-9; CDR3 DNA: TGTGCCAGCAGCTTTCCGCGGACAGGTGACTATGGCTACACCTTC; CDR3 protein: CASSFPRTGDYGYTF
clone size: many; J gene: TRBJ1-1; D gene: -; V gene: TRBV12-3/TRBV12-4; CDR3 DNA: TGTGCCAGCAGGGGACCAGGGCGACTTTCTTCTAACACTGAAGCTTTCTTT; CDR3 protein: CASRGPGRLSSNTEAFF
clone size: few; J gene: TRBJ1-6; D gene: -; V gene: TRBV6-5; CDR3 DNA: TGTGCCAGCAGTTCCCTAAAGGGAGGGTATTCACCCCTCCACTTT; CDR3 protein: CASSSLKGGYSPLHF
clone size: many; J gene: TRBJ2-7; D gene: -; V gene: TRBV6-1; CDR3 DNA: TGTGCCAGCACCGGAGGGGAAACGGGAAAATACGAGCAGTACTTC; CDR3 protein: CASTGGETGKYEQYF
clone size: -; J gene: TRBJ2-3; D gene: TRBD2; V gene: TRBV7-3; CDR3 DNA: TGTGCCAGCAGCCCAGAGGGTTCCGGGGGGAGCACAGATACGCAGTATTTT; CDR3 protein: CASSPEGSGGSTDTQYF
clone size: many; J gene: TRBJ1-2; D gene: -; V gene: TRBV3-1; CDR3 DNA: TGTGCCAGCAGCCAAGGGGCAGGGGAGGGCTACACCTTC; CDR3 protein: CASSQGAGEGYTF
clone size: many; J gene: TRBJ2-1; D gene: -; V gene: TRBV11-2; CDR3 DNA: TGTGCCAACCAGAGGGGCGGGTCTTGGAATGAGCAGTTCTTC; CDR3 protein: CANQRGGSWNEQFF
clone size: -; J gene: TRBJ1-1; D gene: -; V gene: TRBV5-1; CDR3 DNA: TGCGCCAGCAGCTTGGCCTCTGGAGACACTGAAGCTTTCTTT; CDR3 protein: CASSLASGDTEAFF
clone size: many; J gene: TRBJ2-1; D gene: TRBD2; V gene: TRBV28; CDR3 DNA: TGTGCCAGCAGTTTTAGGCGGGGGGGCCGGAGCAATGAGCAGTTCTTC; CDR3 protein: CASSFRRGGRSNEQFF
clone size: few; J gene: TRBJ2-5; D gene: TRBD2; V gene: TRBV24-1; CDR3 DNA: TGTGCCACCAGTGATTACCTGGGCGGGGGAGAGACCCAGTACTTC; CDR3 protein: CATSDYLGGGETQYF
clone size: few; J gene: TRBJ2-7; D gene: TRBD1; V gene: TRBV5-5; CDR3 DNA: TGTGCCAGCAGCTTGAAAACAGGGGGCCCCCACGTCTACGAGCAGTACTTC; CDR3 protein: CASSLKTGGPHVYEQYF
clone size: -; J gene: TRBJ1-5; D gene: -; V gene: TRBV19; CDR3 DNA: TGTGCCAGTAGTACCCCGGGCAGCGCTAGCAATCAGCCCCAGCATTTT; CDR3 protein: CASSTPGSASNQPQHF
clone size: few; J gene: TRBJ2-2; D gene: -; V gene: TRBV7-3; CDR3 DNA: TGTGCCAGCAGCTTAGGGGGTCGCTACACCGGGGAGCTGTTTTTT; CDR3 protein: CASSLGGRYTGELFF
clone size: few; J gene: TRBJ1-5; D gene: -; V gene: TRBV7-9; CDR3 DNA: TGTGCCAGCAGCTCGGACACTAGCAATCAGCCCCAGCATTTT; CDR3 protein: CASSSDTSNQPQHF
clone size: many; J gene: TRBJ2-7; D gene: -; V gene: TRBV7-2; CDR3 DNA: TGTGCCAGCAGCTCCAGCGACAGTTCCTACGAGCAGTACTTC; CDR3 protein: CASSSSDSSYEQYF
clone size: many; J gene: TRBJ2-2; D gene: -; V gene: TRBV12-3/TRBV12-4; CDR3 DNA: TGTGCCAGCAGCCCGACAGTTAGCACCGGGGAGCTGTTTTTT; CDR3 protein: CASSPTVSTGELFF
clone size: many; J gene: TRBJ2-1; D gene: -; V gene: TRBV7-8; CDR3 DNA: TGTGCCAGCAGCTTAGAGAGGGACTACAATGAGCAGTTCTTC; CDR3 protein: CASSLERDYNEQFF
clone size: many; J gene: TRBJ2-3; D gene: TRBD1; V gene: TRBV18; CDR3 DNA: TGTGCCAGCTCACCTCGGGACAGAGTTAGCACAGATACGCAGTATTTT; CDR3 protein: CASSPRDRVSTDTQYF
clone size: -; J gene: TRBJ2-2; D gene: -; V gene: TRBV12-3/TRBV12-4; CDR3 DNA: TGTGCCAGCAGCCAGGATGGCAGGGCAACCGGGGAGCTGTTTTTT; CDR3 protein: CASSQDGRATGELFF
clone size: few; J gene: TRBJ2-1; D gene: -; V gene: TRBV9; CDR3 DNA: TGTGCCAGCAGCGGAACCGGGACATCTATTGAGCAGTTCTTC; CDR3 protein: CASSGTGTSIEQFF
clone size: many; J gene: TRBJ1-1; D gene: -; V gene: TRBV18; CDR3 DNA: TGTGCCAGCTCACCCCCGGGCCGCTCGGGCACTGAAGCTTTCTTT; CDR3 protein: CASSPPGRSGTEAFF
clone size: -; J gene: TRBJ2-7; D gene: -; V gene: TRBV4-1; CDR3 DNA: TGCGCCAGCAGATCAATTGGAGGCAGCGGTTACGCGCAGTACTTC; CDR3 protein: CASRSIGGSGYAQYF
clone size: -; J gene: TRBJ2-7; D gene: -; V gene: TRBV19; CDR3 DNA: TGTGCCAGTAGTATAGCGGACGACTACGAGCAGTACTTC; CDR3 protein: CASSIADDYEQYF
clone size: many; J gene: TRBJ1-6; D gene: -; V gene: TRBV2; CDR3 DNA: TGTGCCAGCAGTGAACGGGACATATATTCACCCCTCCACTTT; CDR3 protein: CASSERDIYSPLHF
clone size: -; J gene: TRBJ1-2; D gene: -; V gene: TRBV5-1; CDR3 DNA: TGCGCCAGCAGCTGGGCAGATCATAACTATGGCTACACCTTC; CDR3 protein: CASSWADHNYGYTF
clone size: few; J gene: TRBJ2-3; D gene: -; V gene: TRBV12-3/TRBV12-4; CDR3 DNA: TGTGCCAGCAGTCCAGAAGGCACGCAGTATTTT; CDR3 protein: CASSPEGTQYF
clone size: -; J gene: TRBJ2-5; D gene: -; V gene: TRBV18; CDR3 DNA: TGTGCCAGCTCACCAGACTACTACCAAGAGACCCAGTACTTC; CDR3 protein: CASSPDYYQETQYF
clone size: many; J gene: TRBJ1-2; D gene: -; V gene: TRBV11-2; CDR3 DNA: TGTGCCAGCAGCAAAGAGGTGGGAGGGAATTATGGCTACACCTTC; CDR3 protein: CASSKEVGGNYGYTF
clone size: -; J gene: TRBJ2-4; D gene: TRBD1; V gene: TRBV12-3/TRBV12-4; CDR3 DNA: TGTGCCAGCAGTGCGAGGGACAGGGGCCTTCAGTACTTC; CDR3 protein: CASSARDRGLQYF